In this sample, the clone carrying this TCR beta chain turned up many times. The data belong to a study of read filtering for tumor transcriptome and immune sequencing. This library used approximately 390 ng RNA and molecular barcoded adaptors spanning alpha/delta and beta/gamma chains. TCRdb re-analysed the reads in MiXCR, keeping a single row per CDR3 protein. The sample has 35,000 to 40,000 distinct CDR3 sequences; about 13% are singletons. From germline, CDR1 is SNHLY and CDR2 FYNNEI. This CDR3 is built from 11 residues. Deletions cut 8 bases from V and 8 bases from J, with 12 bases between. This clonotype was sampled from a donor older than 35 with multiple myeloma. Sequenced sample: a population of CD138-negative cells sorted from bone marrow. The chain recombines TRBV2 with TRBJ1-1; a weak D match, TRBD1 (6 bases). The CDR3 region has the DNA TGTGCCAGCCGCACCGGGACAGAAGCTTTCTTT. It specifies CASRTGTEAFF.